The source of this TCR beta chain is a study of PD-1 blockade in classical Hodgkin lymphoma. In the study overall: Every 2 weeks, patients had 3 mg/kg nivolumab intravenously. Study-level results: Before treatment, complete responders showed about the same diversity as newly diagnosed patients. Exclusion was applied to patients who started nivolumab under 1 year after ASCT. With CD4+ cells, TCR diversity rose significantly by C4D1, but not with CD8+ cells.

This CDR3 has 15 amino acids. Looked up from germline, CDR1 is SEHNR and CDR2 is FQNEAQ (reference sequence). Trimming shortened V by 0 bases and J by 5 bases, and 13 bases separated the two germline ends. Here immunoSEQ multiplex PCR was the method, and the copy in TCRdb shows in-frame clones only, minus some. The sample lists around 91,000 clones, 75% to 85% seen once, with 15% to 20% in the top ten. Relapse after autologous stem cell transplantation occurred in every patient, and brentuximab vedotin exposure varied. This clone was found a few times. Its target is unknown. The origin of this receptor is a human donor with classical Hodgkin lymphoma. Here the sequenced sample was peripheral blood mononuclear cells (PBMCs), taken before the second cycle of nivolumab. This sequence joins TRBV7-9 and TRBJ1-1; perhaps TRBD1 as D (6 bases). CDR3 loop: CASSLARGLRTEAFF. The CDR3 bases are TGTGCCAGCAGCTTAGCGCGGGGGCTGCGTACTGAAGCTTTCTTT.